The 3 T cell receptor beta chains below were found in one sample sequenced in a study of monozygotic twins with inflammatory bowel disease. TCRdb re-called the 5' RACE reads; every CDR3 protein appears as one record, without DNA. The sample totals some 200,000 distinct CDR3 sequences. The sample was blood. The receptor source for this set is a human donor with ulcerative colitis or Crohn's disease, or a healthy co-twin of an affected twin (not recorded which).

CDR3 protein: CASRPGGDYGYTF. This chain joins TRBV19 and TRBJ1-2; no DNA is available, so the TRBD1 call from TCRdb remains unchecked. The CDR3 spans 13 residues. CDR1 is LNHDA, CDR2 SQIVND, per germline (reference sequence).

V usage is TRBV5-1 and J usage is TRBJ1-5; TCRdb outputs TRBD1, but without DNA this stays unchecked. This CDR3 is built from 15 residues. The germline V gene has CDR1 SGHRS and CDR2 YFSETQ. CDR3 in amino acids: CASSWLGDSNQPQHF.

CDR3 in amino acids: CASSLVFMDREAFF. This sequence joins TRBV7-2 and TRBJ1-1. The CDR3 is 14 residues long. The germline gives CDR1 SGHTA, CDR2 FQGNSA. Combining the CDR3 with reference TRBV7-2 and TRBJ1-1 gives the whole variable domain GAGVSQSPSNKVTEKGKDVELRCDPISGHTALYWYRQSLGQGLEFLIYFQGNSAPDKSGLPSDRFSAERTGGSVSTLTIQRTQQEDSAVYLCASSLVFMDREAFFGQGTRLTVV.